This T cell receptor (beta chain) was recovered during a study of regulatory T cells in long-lasting Graves disease. Study-wide findings and caveats: It was in persistent disease that TRBV28, TRBJ1-2 and TRBJ2-5 were favored.

With iRepertoire HTBI primers and Arm-PCR of CDR3 regions, TCR beta libraries were built. TCRdb ran MiXCR on the multiplex PCR reads and lists one entry per CDR3 protein. The repertoire has about 450,000 distinct CDR3 sequences, about 17% of them found once; the top ten carry about 10%. As to time point: newly diagnosed GD, antithyroid drugs for less than 3 months. Researchers made the TCR library from RNA that was extracted from PBMCs. The patients were enrolled through endocrinology in Xi'an, China. Trimming removed 3 bases from V and 3 bases from J; junction bases left unmatched: 8. The germline V gene has CDR1 SGDLS and CDR2 YYNGEE. This CDR3 is 15 amino acids long. This clonotype appeared a few times. Antigen: not known. The same sample was also used in a study of T cells in Graves' hyperthyroidism and ophthalmopathy. Turning to that study: TCR CDR3 regions were first amplified by RT-PCR with HTBI primers.

J is TRBJ1-1 and V is TRBV9; 7 nucleotides agree with TRBD1. This sequence was found in a woman in her 30s with Graves disease. The sample consisted of peripheral blood mononuclear cells (PBMCs), taken at new diagnosis, from a patient treated with antithyroid drugs. DNA for the CDR3: TGTGCCAGCAGCGGAACAGGGGCTTGGGACACTGAAGCTTTCTTT. Translated, it gives CASSGTGAWDTEAFF.